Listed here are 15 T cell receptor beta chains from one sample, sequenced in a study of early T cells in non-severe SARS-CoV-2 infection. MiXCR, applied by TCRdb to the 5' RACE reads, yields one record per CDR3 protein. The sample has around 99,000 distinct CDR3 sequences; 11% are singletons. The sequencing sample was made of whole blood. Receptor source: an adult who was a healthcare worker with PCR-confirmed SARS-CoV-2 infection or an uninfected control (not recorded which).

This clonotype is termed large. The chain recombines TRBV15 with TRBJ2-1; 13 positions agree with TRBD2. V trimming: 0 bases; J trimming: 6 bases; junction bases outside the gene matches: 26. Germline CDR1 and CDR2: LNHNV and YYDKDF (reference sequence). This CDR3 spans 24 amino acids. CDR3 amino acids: CATSRDPLVSGLRTSGSLLNEQFF. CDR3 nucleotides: TGTGCCACCAGCAGAGATCCATTGGTTTCGGGGCTAAGGACTAGCGGGAGCCTTCTCAATGAGCAGTTCTTC.

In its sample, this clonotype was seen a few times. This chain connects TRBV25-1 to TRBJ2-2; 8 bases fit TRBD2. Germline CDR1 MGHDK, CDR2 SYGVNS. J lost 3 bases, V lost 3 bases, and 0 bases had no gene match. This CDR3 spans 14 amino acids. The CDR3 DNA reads TGTGCCAGCAGTGACGGGAGGGACACCGGGGAGCTGTTTTTT. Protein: CASSDGRDTGELFF.

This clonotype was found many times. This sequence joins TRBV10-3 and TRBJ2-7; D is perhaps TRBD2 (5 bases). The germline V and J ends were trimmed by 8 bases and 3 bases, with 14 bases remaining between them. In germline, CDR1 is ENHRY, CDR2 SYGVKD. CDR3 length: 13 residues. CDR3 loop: CAISRTAYYEQYF. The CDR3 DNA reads TGTGCCATCTCAAGGACTGCGTACTACGAGCAGTACTTC.

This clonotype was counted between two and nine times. The CDR3 here is CASSPRDGGEQYF. The CDR3 coding sequence is TGTGCCAGCAGCCCCAGGGATGGGGGCGAGCAGTACTTC. The V call is TRBV7-2, the J call TRBJ2-7; D could derive from TRBD1 or TRBD2 (5 bases each). Germline V gene lookup returns CDR1 SGHTA and CDR2 FQGNSA. The V end lost 5 bases, the J end lost 6 bases, and 14 bases lay between the germline ends. This CDR3 has 13 amino acids.

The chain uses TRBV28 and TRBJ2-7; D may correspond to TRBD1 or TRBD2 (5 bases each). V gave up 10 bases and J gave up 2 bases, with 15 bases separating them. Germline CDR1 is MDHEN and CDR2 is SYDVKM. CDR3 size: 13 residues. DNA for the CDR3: TGTGCCACATACGGGACCAGTACCTACGAGCAGTACTTC. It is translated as CATYGTSTYEQYF.

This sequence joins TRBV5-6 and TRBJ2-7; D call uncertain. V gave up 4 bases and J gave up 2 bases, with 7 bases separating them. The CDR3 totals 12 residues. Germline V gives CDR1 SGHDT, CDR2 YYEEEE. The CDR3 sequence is CASSVGPYEQYF. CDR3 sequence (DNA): TGTGCCAGCAGCGTCGGACCCTACGAGCAGTACTTC.

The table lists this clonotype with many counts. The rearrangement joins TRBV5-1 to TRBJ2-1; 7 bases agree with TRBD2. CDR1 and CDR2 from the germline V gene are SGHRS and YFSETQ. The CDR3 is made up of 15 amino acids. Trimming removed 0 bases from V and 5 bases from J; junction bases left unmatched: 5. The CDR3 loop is CASSLVSGHNNEQFF. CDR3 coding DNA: TGCGCCAGCAGCTTGGTTAGCGGGCATAACAATGAGCAGTTCTTC.

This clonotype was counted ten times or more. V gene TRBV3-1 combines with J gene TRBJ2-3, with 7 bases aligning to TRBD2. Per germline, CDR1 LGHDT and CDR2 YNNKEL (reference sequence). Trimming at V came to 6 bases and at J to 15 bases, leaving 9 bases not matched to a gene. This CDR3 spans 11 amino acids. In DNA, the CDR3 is TGTGCCAGCAGATTTCTAGCGGATTTATATTTT. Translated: CASRFLADLYF.

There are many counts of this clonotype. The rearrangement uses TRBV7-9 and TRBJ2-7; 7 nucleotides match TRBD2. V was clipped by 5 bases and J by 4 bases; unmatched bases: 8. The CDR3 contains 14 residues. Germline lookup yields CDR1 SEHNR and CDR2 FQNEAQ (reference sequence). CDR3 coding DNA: TGTGCCAGCAGCCGCCGGGACGGGGGGTACGAGCAGTACTTC. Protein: CASSRRDGGYEQYF.

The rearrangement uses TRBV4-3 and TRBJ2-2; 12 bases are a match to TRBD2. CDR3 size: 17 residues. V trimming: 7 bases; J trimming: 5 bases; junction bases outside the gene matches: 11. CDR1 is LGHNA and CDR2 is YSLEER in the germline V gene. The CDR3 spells CASKSMGGTSGTGELFF. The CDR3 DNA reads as TGCGCCAGCAAGTCGATGGGGGGGACTAGCGGGACCGGGGAGCTGTTTTTT.

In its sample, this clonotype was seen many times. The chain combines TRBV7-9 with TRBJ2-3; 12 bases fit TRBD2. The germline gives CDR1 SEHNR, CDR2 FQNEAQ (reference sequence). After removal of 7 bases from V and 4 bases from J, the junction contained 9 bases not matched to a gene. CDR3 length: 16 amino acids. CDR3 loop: CASTRRLAGESDTQYF. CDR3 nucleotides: TGTGCCAGCACCCGACGACTAGCGGGAGAGTCAGATACGCAGTATTTT.

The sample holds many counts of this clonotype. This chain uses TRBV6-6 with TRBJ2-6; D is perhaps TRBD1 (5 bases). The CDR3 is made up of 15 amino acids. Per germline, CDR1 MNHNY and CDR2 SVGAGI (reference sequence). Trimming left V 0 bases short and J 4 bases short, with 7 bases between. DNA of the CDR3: TGTGCCAGCAGTTACTCGACAGACGGGGCCAACGTCCTGACTTTC. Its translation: CASSYSTDGANVLTF.

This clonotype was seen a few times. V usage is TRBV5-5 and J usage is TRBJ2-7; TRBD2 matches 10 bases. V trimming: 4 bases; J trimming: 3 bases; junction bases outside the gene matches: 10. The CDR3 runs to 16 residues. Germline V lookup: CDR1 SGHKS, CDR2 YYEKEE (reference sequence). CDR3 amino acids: CASSLGTASGSYEQYF. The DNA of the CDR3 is TGTGCCAGCAGCCTGGGGACAGCTAGCGGGAGCTACGAGCAGTACTTC.

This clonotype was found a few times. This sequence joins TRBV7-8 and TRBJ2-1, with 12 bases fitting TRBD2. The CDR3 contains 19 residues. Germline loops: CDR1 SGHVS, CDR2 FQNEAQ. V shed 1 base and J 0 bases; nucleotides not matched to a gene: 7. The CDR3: CASSLGRASGRGSYNEQFF. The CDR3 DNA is TGTGCCAGCAGCTTAGGGCGGGCTAGCGGGAGGGGCTCCTACAATGAGCAGTTCTTC.

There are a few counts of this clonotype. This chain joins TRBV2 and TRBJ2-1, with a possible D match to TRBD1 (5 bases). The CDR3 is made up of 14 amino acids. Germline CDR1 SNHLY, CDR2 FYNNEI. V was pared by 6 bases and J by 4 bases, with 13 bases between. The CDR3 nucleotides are TGTGCCAGCAGGGACCCGGACATTTACAATGAGCAGTTCTTC. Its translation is CASRDPDIYNEQFF.